The present entry profiles one TCR beta chain with its context. The data originate from a study of blood T cell repertoires in COVID-19. Study background: COVID-19 samples, acute and convalescent, were from the United States, Italy and Spain.

Only in-frame clones appear in the TCRdb table, and some are missing; sequencing was by immunoSEQ multiplex PCR. The sample lists about 60,000 clones, more than 80% occurring once. CDR1 SQVTM and CDR2 ANQGSEA come from the germline V gene. The V end lost 0 bases, the J end lost 5 bases, and 13 bases lay between the germline ends. CDR3 length equals 14 residues. The specimen was peripheral blood. The source is a human donor in a cohort sampled during active COVID-19. The genes are TRBV29-1 and TRBJ1-1; tentatively, D is TRBD1 (5 bases). The CDR3 DNA follows: TGCAGCGTTGAAGACGACAGCCCTTTGACTGAAGCTTTCTTT. Translating gives CSVEDDSPLTEAFF.